These 24 T cell receptor beta chains originate from one sample sequenced in a study of T cells after yellow fever vaccination. Using its own MiXCR run on the 5' RACE reads, TCRdb lists one record per CDR3 protein. Here the sample spans about 170,000 distinct CDR3 sequences, 11% being singletons. The sequencing used CD8+ T cells sorted from PBMCs, collected 15 days after the yellow fever booster vaccination. These receptors all come from a young man who received the YFV17D yellow fever vaccine.

This clonotype has only a few counts. The chain has TRBV7-9 and TRBJ2-1; no clear D gene. This CDR3 spans 11 amino acids. Germline values: CDR1 SEHNR, CDR2 FQNEAQ (reference sequence). The germline V and J ends were trimmed by 5 bases and 9 bases, with 8 bases remaining between them. CDR3 DNA: TGTGCCAGCAGCCACGGGCGTGAGCAGTTCTTC. Translation: CASSHGREQFF.

The sample holds many counts of this clonotype. This rearrangement joins TRBV5-1 to TRBJ2-3; weak D call: TRBD2 (6 bases). V was cut by 4 bases and J by 4 bases, with 16 bases left in between. Germline V CDR1 and CDR2: SGHRS, YFSETQ. CDR3 length: 15 amino acids. CDR3 in amino acids: CASSGGLGGADTQYF. The DNA of the CDR3 is TGCGCCAGCAGCGGCGGACTGGGGGGTGCAGATACGCAGTATTTT. The full variable domain, in which reference TRBV5-1 and TRBJ2-3 provide the parts outside the CDR3, is KAGVTQTPRYLIKTRGQQVTLSCSPISGHRSVSWYQQTPGQGLQFLFEYFSETQRNKGNFPGRFSGRQFSNSRSEMNVSTLELGDSALYLCASSGGLGGADTQYFGPGTRLTVL.

This clonotype was seen at least ten times. Written as DNA, the CDR3 is TGTGCCAGCAGCTTAGTGGTTGCGGGGGGTACAGATACGCAGTATTTT. Translating gives CASSLVVAGGTDTQYF. V gene TRBV7-9 combines with J gene TRBJ2-3, with 8 nucleotides matching TRBD2. Per germline, CDR1 SEHNR and CDR2 FQNEAQ (reference sequence). Trimming cost V 1 base and J 3 bases; bases outside gene matches: 6. The CDR3 has 16 residues.

The chain joins TRBV2 to TRBJ1-4, with 7 bases identical to TRBD1. The CDR3 consists of 14 residues. In germline, CDR1 is SNHLY, CDR2 FYNNEI. J gave up 5 bases and V 4 bases, and 4 bases lay outside the gene matches. CDR3 sequence: CASSGQGGNEKLFF. Here the CDR3 DNA reads TGTGCCAGCAGTGGACAGGGTGGGAATGAAAAACTGTTTTTT.

DNA of the CDR3: TGTGCCAGCAGTTTATGGGAGAACTACGAGCAGTACGTC. As protein: CASSLWENYEQYV. The chain carries TRBV12-3 or TRBV12-4 and TRBJ2-7; D is possibly TRBD2 (5 bases). The CDR3 loop spans 13 amino acids. The V end lost 2 bases, the J end lost 3 bases, and 8 bases lay between the germline ends.

This clonotype appeared a few times. The CDR3 region is CASSFGQQNQPQHF. The CDR3 coding sequence is TGTGCCAGCAGTTTCGGACAGCAAAATCAGCCCCAGCATTTT. The chain recombines TRBV12-3 or TRBV12-4 with TRBJ1-5; D is possibly TRBD1 (6 bases). The CDR3 spans 14 residues. V was shortened by 3 bases and J by 4 bases, with 10 bases between the two germline ends.

The sample holds many counts of this clonotype. The J gene is TRBJ2-7, the V gene TRBV4-1, with 7 positions matching TRBD1. V gave up 6 bases and J gave up 1 base; unmatched junction bases: 9. The CDR3 is 15 amino acids. Germline CDR1 and CDR2: MGHRA and YSYEKL. CDR3 coding DNA: TGCGCCAGCAGGGTAAGGGCAGGGGGATCCTACGAGCAGTACGTC. Protein product: CASRVRAGGSYEQYV.

This sequence joins TRBV6-2 or TRBV6-3 and TRBJ2-3; D is perhaps TRBD1 or TRBD2 (5 bases each). CDR1 and CDR2 from the germline V gene are MNHEY and SVGEGT. The V end lost 10 bases, the J end lost 2 bases, and 10 bases lay between the germline ends. CDR3 length: 12 amino acids. The CDR3 region is CATGPYTDTQYF. As DNA, the CDR3 is TGTGCCACGGGGCCCTACACAGATACGCAGTATTTT.

This clonotype turned up a few times. The genes are TRBV7-9 and TRBJ2-1, with TRBD2 matching over 8 bases. The J segment lost 9 bases and the V segment lost 8 bases, leaving 9 bases of the junction unmatched. CDR1 SEHNR and CDR2 FQNEAQ come from the germline V gene (reference sequence). The CDR3 is 13 residues long. CDR3 nucleotides: TGTGCCAGCGCCCGGGGGGGGGCGGTTGAGCAGTTCTTC. Translating it yields CASARGGAVEQFF.

The CDR3 protein is CSARDLVLHYEQYF. The CDR3 coding sequence is TGCAGTGCTAGAGATTTAGTGCTACATTACGAGCAGTACTTC. The genes are TRBV20-1 and TRBJ2-7; D is unclear. CDR3 size: 14 residues. The germline V gene encodes CDR1 DFQATT and CDR2 SNEGSKA (reference sequence). The V end lost 0 bases, the J end lost 4 bases, and 13 bases lay between the germline ends.

V and J are TRBV6-1 and TRBJ2-7; possibly TRBD1 or TRBD2 for D (5 bases each). The CDR3 totals 12 residues. Per germline, CDR1 MNHNS and CDR2 SASEGT. Trimming took 10 bases from V and 3 from J, leaving 13 bases between them. Here the CDR3 reads CATGKGIYEQYV. The CDR3 coding sequence is TGTGCCACCGGGAAGGGGATCTACGAGCAGTACGTC.

In its sample, this clonotype was seen many times. This rearrangement joins TRBV28 to TRBJ2-1, with a tentative D call TRBD2 (6 bases). The CDR3 is 15 amino acids. Looked up from germline, CDR1 is MDHEN and CDR2 is SYDVKM. Deletions cut 3 bases from V and 4 bases from J, with 13 bases between. CDR3 DNA sequence: TGTGCCAGCAGTTTGCGGGGCGCGGGGTACAATGAGCAGTTCTTC. As protein: CASSLRGAGYNEQFF.

This chain joins TRBV25-1 and TRBJ1-2; D call uncertain. The germline CDR1 and CDR2 sequences are MGHDK and SYGVNS. Trimming removed 3 bases from V and 0 bases from J, with 5 bases in between. This CDR3 region has 13 residues. The CDR3 DNA reads as TGTGCCAGCAGTGACAGTGCTAACTATGGCTACACCTTC. Translating it yields CASSDSANYGYTF.

The V call is TRBV27, the J call TRBJ1-1; no definite D call. The CDR3 consists of 12 residues. V lost 2 bases and J 2 bases, leaving 3 bases between the germline ends. CDR1 MNHEY and CDR2 SMNVEV come from the germline V gene (reference sequence). The CDR3 nucleotides read TGTGCCAGCAGTTTACCAAACACTGAAGCTTTCTTT. Amino acid sequence: CASSLPNTEAFF.

This clonotype was found many times. This chain uses TRBV4-1 with TRBJ1-2, with 8 bases fitting TRBD1. V trimming: 4 bases; J trimming: 4 bases; junction bases outside the gene matches: 5. The CDR3 covers 14 residues. Germline assignment: CDR1 MGHRA and CDR2 YSYEKL. CDR3 amino acids: CASSPGQGSYGYTF. In DNA form, the CDR3 reads TGCGCCAGCAGCCCAGGACAGGGAAGCTATGGCTACACCTTC.

V is TRBV7-9 and J is TRBJ1-2; 10 bases agree with TRBD1. Trimming at V came to 5 bases and at J to 6 bases, leaving 15 bases not matched to a gene. CDR3 length: 17 residues. Germline lookup yields CDR1 SEHNR and CDR2 FQNEAQ (reference sequence). As DNA, the CDR3 is TGTGCCAGCAGCCTCCCCCGGGACAGGGGTATATGGCATGGCTACACCTTC. Its protein is CASSLPRDRGIWHGYTF. Filled out from reference TRBV7-9 and TRBJ1-2, the complete variable domain reads DTGVSQNPRHKITKRGQNVTFRCDPISEHNRLYWYRQTLGQGPEFLTYFQNEAQLEKSRLLSDRFSAERPKGSFSTLEIQRTEQGDSAMYLCASSLPRDRGIWHGYTFGSGTRLTVV.

This clonotype was recorded at least ten times. The V gene is TRBV6-6, the J gene TRBJ2-2; D perhaps matches TRBD1 (5 bases). Germline values: CDR1 MNHNY, CDR2 SVGAGI (reference sequence). V was cut by 1 base and J by 8 bases, with 20 bases left in between. This CDR3 has 17 amino acids. CDR3 sequence (DNA): TGTGCCAGCAGTTACTTAGATAAAGGACATTCGTCTGGGGAGCTGTTTTTT. Its protein product is CASSYLDKGHSSGELFF.

V gene TRBV4-2 combines with J gene TRBJ2-3; TRBD2 agrees at 12 bases. J was trimmed by 2 bases and V by 3 bases; bases with no gene match: 6. Germline V gene data show CDR1 as LGHNA and CDR2 as YNFKEQ. This CDR3 is 17 amino acids long. For the CDR3, the DNA is TGTGCCAGCAGCCAGGCTACTAGCGGGGGGACCACAGATACGCAGTATTTT. It codes for CASSQATSGGTTDTQYF.

The gene calls are TRBV5-1 and TRBJ2-7, with 12 bases fitting TRBD1. The junction had 5 bases not matched to a gene; V was cut back by 0 bases and J by 4 bases. This CDR3 contains 16 residues. Germline V gene lookup returns CDR1 SGHRS and CDR2 YFSETQ. CDR3 loop: CASSLGTGQGAYEQYF. In nucleotides, the CDR3 is TGCGCCAGCAGCTTGGGGACGGGACAGGGGGCTTACGAGCAGTACTTC.

V is TRBV30 and J is TRBJ2-3; TRBD2 agrees at 7 bases. This CDR3 region has 20 residues. Germline lookup yields CDR1 GTSNPN and CDR2 SVGIG (reference sequence). Germline trimming cut 0 bases from V and 2 bases from J; bases unmatched to any gene: 20. The CDR3 here is CAWSVPVAQAGGKDTDTQYF. For the CDR3, the DNA is TGTGCCTGGAGTGTACCAGTAGCCCAGGCCGGGGGGAAGGACACAGATACGCAGTATTTT.

This clonotype was counted only a few times. The CDR3 coding sequence is TGTGCCAGCAGCCGTAGGGGGTTAAACTATGGCTACACCTTC. Translating it yields CASSRRGLNYGYTF. V and J are TRBV27 and TRBJ1-2, with D maybe TRBD1 (6 bases). Germline CDR1 and CDR2: MNHEY and SMNVEV (reference sequence). Trimming removed 6 bases at V and 2 bases at J, with 13 bases between. The CDR3 is made up of 14 amino acids.

This clonotype was detected only a few times. This chain links TRBV28 with TRBJ2-4; D possibly corresponds to TRBD1 (5 bases). CDR1 and CDR2 (germline): MDHEN, SYDVKM. V was trimmed by 2 bases and J by 6 bases, leaving 17 bases between them. The CDR3 is made up of 16 amino acids. For the CDR3, the DNA is TGTGCCAGCAGTTTAGTGGGGCCGACAGAAAGAAACATTCAGTACTTC. Its protein product is CASSLVGPTERNIQYF.

The rearrangement uses TRBV4-1 and TRBJ2-3; D is possibly TRBD1 (6 bases). This CDR3 is built from 15 residues. Germline V lookup: CDR1 MGHRA, CDR2 YSYEKL. With 4 bases removed from V and 6 bases from J, the gap between germline ends came to 17 bases. CDR3: CASSPRQAALDTQYF. CDR3 nucleotide sequence: TGCGCCAGCAGCCCTCGACAGGCCGCTCTTGATACGCAGTATTTT.

This clonotype showed up just a few times. This chain links TRBV6-6 with TRBJ2-2; possibly TRBD1 or TRBD2 for D (5 bases each). Trimming removed 2 bases from V and 5 bases from J, with 15 bases in between. CDR3 size: 16 residues. Germline-derived CDR1 and CDR2 are MNHNY and SVGAGI (reference sequence). CDR3 sequence (DNA): TGTGCCAGCAGTTACCCAGGGACGCTGAGTACCGGGGAGCTGTTTTTT. Residues: CASSYPGTLSTGELFF.